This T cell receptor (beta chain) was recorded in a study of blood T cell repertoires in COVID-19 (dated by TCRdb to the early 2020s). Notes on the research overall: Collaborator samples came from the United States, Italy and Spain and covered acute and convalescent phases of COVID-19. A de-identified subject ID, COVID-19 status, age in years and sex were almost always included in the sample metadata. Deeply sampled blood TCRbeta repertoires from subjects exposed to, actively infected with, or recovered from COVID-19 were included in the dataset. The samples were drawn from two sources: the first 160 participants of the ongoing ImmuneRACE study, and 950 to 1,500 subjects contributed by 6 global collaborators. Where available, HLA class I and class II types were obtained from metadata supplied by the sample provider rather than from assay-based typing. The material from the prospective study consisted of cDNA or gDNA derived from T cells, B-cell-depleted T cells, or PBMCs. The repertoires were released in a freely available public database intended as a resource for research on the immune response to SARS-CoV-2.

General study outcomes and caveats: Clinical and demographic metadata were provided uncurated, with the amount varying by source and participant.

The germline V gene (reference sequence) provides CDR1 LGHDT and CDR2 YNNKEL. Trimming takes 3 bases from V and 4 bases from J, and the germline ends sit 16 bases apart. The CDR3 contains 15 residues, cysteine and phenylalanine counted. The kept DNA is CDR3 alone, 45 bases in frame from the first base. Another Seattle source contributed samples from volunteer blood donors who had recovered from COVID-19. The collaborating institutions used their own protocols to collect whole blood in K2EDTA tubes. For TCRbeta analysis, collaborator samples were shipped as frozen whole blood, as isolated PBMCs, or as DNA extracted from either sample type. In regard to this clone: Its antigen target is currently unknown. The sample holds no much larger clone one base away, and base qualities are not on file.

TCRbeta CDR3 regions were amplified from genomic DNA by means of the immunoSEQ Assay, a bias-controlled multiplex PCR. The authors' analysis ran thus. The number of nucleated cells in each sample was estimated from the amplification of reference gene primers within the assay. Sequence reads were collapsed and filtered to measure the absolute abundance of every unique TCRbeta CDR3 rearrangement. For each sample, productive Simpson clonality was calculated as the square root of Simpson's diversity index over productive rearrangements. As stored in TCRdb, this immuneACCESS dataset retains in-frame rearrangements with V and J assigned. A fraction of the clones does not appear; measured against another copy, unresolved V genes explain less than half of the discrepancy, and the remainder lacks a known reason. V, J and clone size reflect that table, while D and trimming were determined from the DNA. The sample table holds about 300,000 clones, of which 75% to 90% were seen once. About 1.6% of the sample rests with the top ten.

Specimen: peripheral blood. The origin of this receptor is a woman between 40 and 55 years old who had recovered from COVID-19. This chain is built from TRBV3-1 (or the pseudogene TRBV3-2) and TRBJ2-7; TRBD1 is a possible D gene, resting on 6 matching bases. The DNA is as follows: TGTGCCAGCAGCCATTCATCGAGGACAGCTTACGAGCAGTACTTC. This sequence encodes CASSHSSRTAYEQYF.